This record concerns one TCR beta chain sequence. Between the trimmed V and J ends, which lost 4 bases and 0 bases, there was a span of 4 bases. CDR1 is ENHRY, CDR2 SYGVKD, per germline. There are 12 residues in the CDR3. TCRdb keeps only in-frame clones here, not all; method: immunoSEQ multiplex PCR. There are roughly 14,000 clones in the sample; roughly two thirds occur only once, and approximately 2.9% lies in the top ten. The data were taken from a study of neoadjuvant anti-PD-1 for oral cavity cancer. As to time point: after neoadjuvant nivolumab, at surgical resection. V and J are TRBV10-3 and TRBJ2-7; D unclear. This sequence was found in a person aged 40 to 85 with oral cavity squamous cell carcinoma. Material: PBMCs, obtained after nivolumab (anti-PD-1) treatment. The CDR3 bases are TGTGCCATCAGTGGAGGCTCCTACGAGCAGTACTTC. It yields the protein CAISGGSYEQYF.